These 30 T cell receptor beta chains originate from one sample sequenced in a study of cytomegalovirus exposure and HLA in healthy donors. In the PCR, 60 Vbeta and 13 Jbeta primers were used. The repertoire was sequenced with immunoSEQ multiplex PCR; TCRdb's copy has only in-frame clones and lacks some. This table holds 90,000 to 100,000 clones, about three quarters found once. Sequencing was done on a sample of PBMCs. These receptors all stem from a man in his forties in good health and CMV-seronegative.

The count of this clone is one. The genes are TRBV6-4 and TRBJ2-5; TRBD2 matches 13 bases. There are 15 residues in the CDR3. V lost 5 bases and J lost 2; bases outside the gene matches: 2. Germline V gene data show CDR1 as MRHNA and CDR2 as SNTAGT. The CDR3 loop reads CASSRTSGGQETQYF. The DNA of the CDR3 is TGTGCCAGCAGTCGGACTAGCGGGGGTCAAGAGACCCAGTACTTC.

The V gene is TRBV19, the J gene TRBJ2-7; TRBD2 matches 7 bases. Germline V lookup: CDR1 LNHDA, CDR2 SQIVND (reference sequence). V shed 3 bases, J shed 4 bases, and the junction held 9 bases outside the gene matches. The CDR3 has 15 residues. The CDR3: CASSIDGRFGYEQYF. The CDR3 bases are TGTGCCAGTAGTATTGACGGGAGGTTTGGGTACGAGCAGTACTTC.

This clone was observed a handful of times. The CDR3 protein is CASSPIRAGANVLTF. DNA of the CDR3: TGTGCCAGCAGTCCCATCAGGGCTGGGGCCAACGTCCTGACTTTC. V usage is TRBV6-1 and J usage is TRBJ2-6; tentatively, D is TRBD1 (5 bases). Trimming stripped 5 bases from V and 2 bases from J, with 10 bases between. The CDR3 covers 15 residues. CDR1 MNHNS and CDR2 SASEGT come from the germline V gene.

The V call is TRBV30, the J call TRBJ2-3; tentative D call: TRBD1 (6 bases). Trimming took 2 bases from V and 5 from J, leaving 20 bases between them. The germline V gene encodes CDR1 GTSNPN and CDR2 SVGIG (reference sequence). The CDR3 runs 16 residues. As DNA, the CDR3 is TGTGCCTGGAGTTTGGTGGGGGCAGCCCCCAGAGATACGCAGTATTTT. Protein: CAWSLVGAAPRDTQYF.

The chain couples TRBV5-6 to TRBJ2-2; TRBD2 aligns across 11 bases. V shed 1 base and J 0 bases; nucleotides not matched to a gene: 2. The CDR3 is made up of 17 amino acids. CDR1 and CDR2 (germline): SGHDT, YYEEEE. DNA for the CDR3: TGTGCCAGCAGCTTGACTAGCGGGGGAACGAACACCGGGGAGCTGTTTTTT. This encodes CASSLTSGGTNTGELFF.

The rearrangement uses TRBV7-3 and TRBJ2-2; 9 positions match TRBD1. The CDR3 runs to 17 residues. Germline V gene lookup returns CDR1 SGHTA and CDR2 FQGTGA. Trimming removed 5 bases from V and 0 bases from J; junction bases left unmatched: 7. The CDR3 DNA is TGTGCCAGCAGCCCATCCCGGGACAGGGCGAACACCGGGGAGCTGTTTTTT. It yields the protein CASSPSRDRANTGELFF.

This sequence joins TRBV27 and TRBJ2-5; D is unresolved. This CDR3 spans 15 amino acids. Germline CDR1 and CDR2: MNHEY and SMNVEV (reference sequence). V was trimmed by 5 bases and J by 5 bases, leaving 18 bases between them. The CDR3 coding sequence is TGTGCCAGCAGTCTGGCGGCCCGACTCTTTGAGACCCAGTACTTC. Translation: CASSLAARLFETQYF.

The CDR3 region is CASSIQGSGNTIYF. The CDR3 DNA reads TGTGCCAGCAGCATACAGGGATCTGGAAACACCATATATTTT. The chain carries TRBV7-2 and TRBJ1-3; weak D call: TRBD1 (6 bases). This CDR3 contains 14 residues. Between the trimmed V and J ends, which lost 5 bases and 1 base, there was a span of 9 bases. Germline V gene sequence: CDR1 SGHTA, CDR2 FQGNSA.

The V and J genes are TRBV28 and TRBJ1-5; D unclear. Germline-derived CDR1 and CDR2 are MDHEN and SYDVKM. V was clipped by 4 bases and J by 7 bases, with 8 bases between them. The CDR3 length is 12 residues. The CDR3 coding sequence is TGTGCCAGCAGTTGGGAGTCCCAGCCCCAGCATTTT. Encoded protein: CASSWESQPQHF.

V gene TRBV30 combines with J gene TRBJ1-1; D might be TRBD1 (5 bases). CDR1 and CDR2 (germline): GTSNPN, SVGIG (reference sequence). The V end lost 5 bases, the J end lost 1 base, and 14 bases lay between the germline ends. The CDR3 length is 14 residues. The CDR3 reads CAWVRQGKNTEAFF. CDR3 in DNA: TGTGCCTGGGTCAGGCAGGGAAAGAACACTGAAGCTTTCTTT. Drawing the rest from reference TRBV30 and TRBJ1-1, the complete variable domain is SQTIHQWPATLVQPVGSPLSLECTVEGTSNPNLYWYRQAAGRGLQLLFYSVGIGQISSEVPQNLSASRPQDRQFILSSKKLLLSDSGFYLCAWVRQGKNTEAFFGQGTRLTVV.

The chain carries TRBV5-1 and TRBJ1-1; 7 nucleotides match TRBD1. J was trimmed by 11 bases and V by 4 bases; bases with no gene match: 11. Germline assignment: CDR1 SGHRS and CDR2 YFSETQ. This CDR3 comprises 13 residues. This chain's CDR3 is CASSPQGGLSAFF. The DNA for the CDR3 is TGCGCCAGCAGCCCTCAGGGGGGCCTGAGTGCTTTCTTT. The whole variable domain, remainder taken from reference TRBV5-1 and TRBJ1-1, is KAGVTQTPRYLIKTRGQQVTLSCSPISGHRSVSWYQQTPGQGLQFLFEYFSETQRNKGNFPGRFSGRQFSNSRSEMNVSTLELGDSALYLCASSPQGGLSAFFGQGTRLTVV.

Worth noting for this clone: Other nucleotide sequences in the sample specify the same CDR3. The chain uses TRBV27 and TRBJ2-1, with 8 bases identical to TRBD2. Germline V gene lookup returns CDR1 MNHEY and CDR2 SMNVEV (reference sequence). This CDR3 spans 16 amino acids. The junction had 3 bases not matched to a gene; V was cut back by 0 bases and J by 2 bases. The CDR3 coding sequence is TGTGCCAGCAGTTTATCTGGCGGGGGGACCTACAATGAGCAGTTCTTC. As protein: CASSLSGGGTYNEQFF.

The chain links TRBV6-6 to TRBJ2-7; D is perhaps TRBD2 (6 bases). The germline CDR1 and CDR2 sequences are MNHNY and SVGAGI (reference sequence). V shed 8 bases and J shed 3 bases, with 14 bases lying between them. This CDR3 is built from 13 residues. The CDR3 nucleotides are TGTGCCAGCCTGGGGGACTCCGACTACGAGCAGTACTTC. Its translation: CASLGDSDYEQYF.

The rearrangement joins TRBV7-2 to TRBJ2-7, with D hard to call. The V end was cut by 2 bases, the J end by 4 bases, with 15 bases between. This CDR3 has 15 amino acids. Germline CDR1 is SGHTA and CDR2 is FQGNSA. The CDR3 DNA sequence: TGTGCCAGCAGCTTAAGTCACAGCCAGGCGTACGAGCAGTACTTC. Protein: CASSLSHSQAYEQYF.

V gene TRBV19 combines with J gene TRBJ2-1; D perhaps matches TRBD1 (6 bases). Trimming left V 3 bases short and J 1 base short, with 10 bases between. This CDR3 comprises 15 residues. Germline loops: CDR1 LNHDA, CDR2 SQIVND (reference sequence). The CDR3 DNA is TGTGCCAGTAGTATTCAGGGGCTTTCCTACAATGAGCAGTTCTTC. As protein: CASSIQGLSYNEQFF.

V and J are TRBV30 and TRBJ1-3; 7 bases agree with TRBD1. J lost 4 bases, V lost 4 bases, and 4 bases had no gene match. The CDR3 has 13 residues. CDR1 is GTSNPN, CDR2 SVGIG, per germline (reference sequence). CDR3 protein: CAWKTGTGNTIYF. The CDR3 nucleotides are TGTGCCTGGAAGACAGGGACGGGAAACACCATATATTTT.

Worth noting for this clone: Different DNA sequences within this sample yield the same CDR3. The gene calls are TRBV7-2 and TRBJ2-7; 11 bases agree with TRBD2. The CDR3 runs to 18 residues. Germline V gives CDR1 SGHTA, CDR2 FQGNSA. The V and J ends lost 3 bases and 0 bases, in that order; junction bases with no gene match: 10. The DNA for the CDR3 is TGTGCCAGCAGCTTGCTCCCGGGACTAGCGGCTAGCTCCTACGAGCAGTACTTC. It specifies CASSLLPGLAASSYEQYF.

CDR3 coding DNA: TGCGCCAGCAGCCAAGGACAGGGGGCATACGAGCAGTACTTC. Its protein is CASSQGQGAYEQYF. The chain uses TRBV4-3 and TRBJ2-7, with 10 bases aligning to TRBD1. CDR1 is LGHNA, CDR2 YSLEER, per germline. V dropped 1 base and J dropped 4; count of bases not matched to a gene: 1. The CDR3 runs to 14 residues.

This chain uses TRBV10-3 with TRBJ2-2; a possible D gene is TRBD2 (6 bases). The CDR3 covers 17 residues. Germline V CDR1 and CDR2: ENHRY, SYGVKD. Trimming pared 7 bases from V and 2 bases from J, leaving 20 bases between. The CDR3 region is CAITDMGGKDNTGELFF. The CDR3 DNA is TGTGCCATCACTGATATGGGGGGTAAAGATAACACCGGGGAGCTGTTTTTT.

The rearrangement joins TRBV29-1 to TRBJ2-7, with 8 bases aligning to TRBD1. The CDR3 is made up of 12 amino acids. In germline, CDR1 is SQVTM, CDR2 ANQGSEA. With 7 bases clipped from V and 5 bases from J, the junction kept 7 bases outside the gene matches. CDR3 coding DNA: TGCAGCGCCGGACAGGGACGCAACGAGCAGTACTTC. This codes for CSAGQGRNEQYF.

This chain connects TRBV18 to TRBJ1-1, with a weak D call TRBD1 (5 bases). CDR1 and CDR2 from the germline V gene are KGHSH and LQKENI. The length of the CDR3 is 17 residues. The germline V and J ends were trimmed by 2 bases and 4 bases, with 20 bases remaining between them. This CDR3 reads CASSPLGSAGPGTEAFF. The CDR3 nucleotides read TGTGCCAGCTCACCATTAGGTAGTGCAGGGCCGGGCACTGAAGCTTTCTTT.

Here the CDR3 DNA reads TGCGCCAGCAGCTTGGAGGTCGCGGCATTGGCCTACGAGCAGTACTTC. It encodes CASSLEVAALAYEQYF. This sequence joins TRBV5-1 and TRBJ2-7; no reliable D call. The CDR3 is 16 residues long. V lost 0 bases, J lost 2 bases, and 15 bases lay in between. Germline assignment: CDR1 SGHRS and CDR2 YFSETQ. Supplemented by reference TRBV5-1 and TRBJ2-7, the full variable domain reads KAGVTQTPRYLIKTRGQQVTLSCSPISGHRSVSWYQQTPGQGLQFLFEYFSETQRNKGNFPGRFSGRQFSNSRSEMNVSTLELGDSALYLCASSLEVAALAYEQYFGPGTRLTVT.

The CDR3 DNA sequence: TGTGCCAGCAGCTTTGGACAGGGCGAGACCCAGTACTTC. Amino acids: CASSFGQGETQYF. This chain connects TRBV7-9 to TRBJ2-5, with TRBD1 matching 8 bases. Per the germline V gene, CDR1 is SEHNR and CDR2 is FQNEAQ (reference sequence). V shed 3 bases and J 5 bases; nucleotides not matched to a gene: 2. This CDR3 has 13 amino acids.

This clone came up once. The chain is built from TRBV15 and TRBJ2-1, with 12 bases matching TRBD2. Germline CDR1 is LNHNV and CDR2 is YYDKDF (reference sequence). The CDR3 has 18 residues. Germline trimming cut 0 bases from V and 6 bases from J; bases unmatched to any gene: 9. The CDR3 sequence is CATSRDRLAGGPSNEQFF. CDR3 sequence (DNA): TGTGCCACCAGCAGAGATCGGCTAGCGGGGGGGCCCTCCAATGAGCAGTTCTTC. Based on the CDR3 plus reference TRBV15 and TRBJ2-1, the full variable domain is DAMVIQNPRYQVTQFGKPVTLSCSQTLNHNVMYWYQQKSSQAPKLLFHYYDKDFNNEADTPDNFQSRRPNTSFCFLDIRSPGLGDTAMYLCATSRDRLAGGPSNEQFFGPGTRLTVL.

CDR3 DNA sequence: TGTGCCAGCGCCAAAACAGGGTATAATTCACCCCTCCACTTT. Residues: CASAKTGYNSPLHF. V usage is TRBV28 and J usage is TRBJ1-6; perhaps TRBD1 as D (6 bases). Trimming stripped 8 bases from V and 4 bases from J, with 12 bases between. This CDR3 is 14 amino acids long. Germline loops: CDR1 MDHEN, CDR2 SYDVKM. The whole variable domain, filled in from reference TRBV28 and TRBJ1-6, reads DVKVTQSSRYLVKRTGEKVFLECVQDMDHENMFWYRQDPGLGLRLIYFSYDVKMKEKGDIPEGYSVSREKKERFSLILESASTNQTSMYLCASAKTGYNSPLHFGNGTRLTVT.

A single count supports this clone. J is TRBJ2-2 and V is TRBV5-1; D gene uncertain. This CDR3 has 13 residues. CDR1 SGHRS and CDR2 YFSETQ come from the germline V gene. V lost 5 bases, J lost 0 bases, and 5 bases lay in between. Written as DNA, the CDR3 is TGCGCCAGCAGTCCCGCGAACACCGGGGAGCTGTTTTTT. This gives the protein CASSPANTGELFF.

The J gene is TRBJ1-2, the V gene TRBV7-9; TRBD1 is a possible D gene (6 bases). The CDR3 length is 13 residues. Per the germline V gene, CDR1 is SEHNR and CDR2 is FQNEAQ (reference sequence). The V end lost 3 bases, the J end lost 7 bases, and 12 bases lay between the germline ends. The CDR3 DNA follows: TGTGCCAGCAGCTTGGGACAAGGCATTGGCTACACCTTC. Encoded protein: CASSLGQGIGYTF.

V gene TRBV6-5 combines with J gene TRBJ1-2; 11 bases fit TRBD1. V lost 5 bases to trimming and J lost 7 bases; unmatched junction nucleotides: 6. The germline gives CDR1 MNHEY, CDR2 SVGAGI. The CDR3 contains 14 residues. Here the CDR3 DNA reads TGTGCCAGCAGTATAGGGACAGGGGGGTCTGGCTACACCTTC. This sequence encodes CASSIGTGGSGYTF.

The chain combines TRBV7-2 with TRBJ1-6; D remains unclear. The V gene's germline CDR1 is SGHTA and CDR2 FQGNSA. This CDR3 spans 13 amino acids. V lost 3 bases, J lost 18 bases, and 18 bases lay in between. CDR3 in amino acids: CASSFLGEKDPHF. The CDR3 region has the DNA TGTGCCAGCAGCTTCCTTGGGGAGAAGGATCCCCACTTT.

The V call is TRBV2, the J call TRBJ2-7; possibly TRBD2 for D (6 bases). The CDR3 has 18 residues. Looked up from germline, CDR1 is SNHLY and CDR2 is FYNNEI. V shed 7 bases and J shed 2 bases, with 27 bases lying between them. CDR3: CASNPEEGPIERAYEQYF. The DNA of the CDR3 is TGTGCCAGCAACCCCGAGGAGGGACCGATAGAACGGGCCTACGAGCAGTACTTC.